The rows below give T cell receptor beta chains drawn from one sample of a study of tumor-infiltrating lymphocytes in primary liver carcinoma. Each CDR3 protein is one row after TCRdb ran MiXCR on the multiplex PCR reads. Of 180,000 or so distinct CDR3 sequences listed, approximately 60% are singletons. The specimen sequenced was peripheral blood. The receptors here all came from a man aged 40-55 years with primary liver carcinoma and hepatitis B virus infection. Both conserved end residues are part of each CDR3. D genes are given only for firm matches. Clone size appears in some rows only: once, few, many, or a class for an expanded clone.

>TRBJ1-2|TRBD1|NA|TRBV5-6
CASSLGTVYYYGYTF
TGTGCCAGCAGCTTAGGGACAGTTTATTACTATGGCTACACCTTC
>TRBJ2-7|TRBD1|few|TRBV5-5
CASTHLTTGAEQYF
TGTGCCAGCACCCATCTGACGACAGGGGCGGAGCAGTACTTC
>TRBJ2-2|NA|many|TRBV11-2
CASSLVDTGELFF
TGTGCCAGCAGCTTAGTAGATACCGGGGAGCTGTTTTTT
>TRBJ1-2|NA|NA|TRBV5-5
CASSPGTSYTF
TGTGCCAGCAGCCCAGGGACAAGCTACACCTTC
>TRBJ2-1|TRBD1|NA|TRBV11-2
CASGFPGGRGQFF
TGTGCCAGCGGCTTCCCAGGGGGCAGGGGGCAGTTCTTC
>TRBJ2-2|TRBD1|NA|TRBV10-1
CASSEGQGREQFF
TGCGCCAGCAGTGAGGGACAGGGCCGGGAGCAGTTTTTT
>TRBJ2-3|NA|once|TRBV10-2
CVSRAIDGTSTDTQYF
TGCGTCAGCAGGGCCATTGACGGTACTAGCACAGATACGCAGTATTTT
>TRBJ2-4|TRBD2|NA|TRBV10-3
CATAGWGTRSSGTKNTQYF
TGTGCCACGGCAGGTTGGGGGACCCGATCGAGCGGGACCAAAAACACACAGTACTTC
>TRBJ1-6|NA|few|TRBV7-8
CASSSGSADSPLHF
TGTGCCAGCAGCTCAGGCTCCGCCGATTCACCCCTCCACTTT
>TRBJ2-3|TRBD1|NA|TRBV5-4
CDSSFQTGGTVTQYF
TGTGACAGCAGCTTTCAGACAGGGGGCACAGTTACGCAGTATTTT
>TRBJ2-6|NA|few|TRBV6-1
CASRTASGANVLTF
TGTGCCAGCAGGACAGCCTCTGGGGCCAACGTCCTGACTTTC
>TRBJ2-5|NA|few|TRBV29-1
CSVPLWGGEETQYF
TGCAGCGTCCCCCTTTGGGGCGGTGAAGAGACCCAGTACTTC
>TRBJ2-6|NA|NA|TRBV4-1
CASSQDRLGATGANVLTF
TGCGCCAGCAGCCAAGACCGTCTGGGGGCGACAGGGGCCAACGTCCTGACTTTC
>TRBJ2-1|TRBD2|NA|TRBV29-1
CSVPGTSGRAAYNEQFF
TGCAGCGTGCCCGGGACTAGCGGGAGGGCCGCCTACAATGAGCAGTTCTTC
>TRBJ2-4|NA|NA|TRBV11-1
CASSILEGANIQHF
TGTGCCAGCAGCATCCTTGAGGGAGCAAACATTCAGCACTTC
>TRBJ2-1|TRBD1|NA|TRBV6-1
CASSEAGQEYNEQFF
TGTGCCAGCAGTGAGGCGGGACAGGAGTACAATGAGCAGTTCTTC